Listed below are T cell receptor beta chains from one sample, sequenced in a study of blood T cell repertoires in COVID-19. Libraries were prepared by immunoSEQ multiplex PCR; TCRdb keeps only in-frame clonotypes and omits some of them. Of fewer than 250,000 clones listed, approximately 91% are singletons. Source material: peripheral blood. The origin of the receptors is a man aged 25 to 45 with acute or convalescent COVID-19. CDR3s include the opening cysteine and the closing phenylalanine or tryptophan. A D gene is named only where the DNA matches it firmly. Clone size appears in some rows only: once, few, many, or a class for an expanded clone.

j_call	d_call	clone_size	v_call	cdr3_nt	cdr3_aa
TRBJ1-2	TRBD1	once	TRBV7-3	TGTGCCAGCAGCTCCGGACCCACGACAGGGCGGTATGGCTACACCTTC	CASSSGPTTGRYGYTF
TRBJ1-1	.	.	TRBV11-2	TGTGCCAGCAGCTTCGTCGCTGAAGCTTTCTTT	CASSFVAEAFF
TRBJ2-5	TRBD2	.	TRBV27	TGTGCCCCCCCCCGGGGGGGACAGACCCAGTACTTC	CAPPRGGQTQYF
TRBJ2-3	.	.	TRBV2	TGTGCCAGCAGTGAATTTGGCCTCAGCACAGATACGCAGTATTTT	CASSEFGLSTDTQYF
TRBJ1-6	TRBD1	.	TRBV4-1	TGCGCCAGCAGCCGATACGGGACAGGTACAGCTAGGGATAATTCACCCCTCCACTTT	CASSRYGTGTARDNSPLHF
TRBJ1-4	.	.	TRBV6-5	TGTGCCAGCAGTACCCAGGGTTTCGGTGAAAAACTGTTTTTT	CASSTQGFGEKLFF
TRBJ2-1	TRBD1	.	TRBV24-1	TGTGCCACCAGTGGACCCGGGACAGGGACCAATGAGCAGTTCTTC	CATSGPGTGTNEQFF
TRBJ1-4	.	.	TRBV19	TGTGCCAGTAGTCAACAGGCAGCAACTAATGAAAAACTGTTTTTT	CASSQQAATNEKLFF
TRBJ1-1	TRBD1	.	TRBV19	TGTGCCAGTAGTATCGGTAATACCCCGGGACAGGAAGCTTTCTTT	CASSIGNTPGQEAFF
TRBJ1-2	TRBD1	.	TRBV20-1	TGCAGTGCTAGTAGACAGGGGGCTAGCGTGGGCTACACCTTC	CSASRQGASVGYTF
TRBJ1-2	.	.	TRBV29-1	TGCAGCGTGTTGACTGCCCAGGGAGGTGGCTACACCTTC	CSVLTAQGGGYTF
TRBJ2-7	.	.	TRBV5-1	TGCGCCAGCAGCTTGGACAGGGCGTACGAGCAGTACTTC	CASSLDRAYEQYF
TRBJ2-7	.	.	TRBV4-2	TGTGCCAGCAGCCAGGACCTTACCGGGGTGGGGGAGCAGTACTTC	CASSQDLTGVGEQYF
TRBJ2-7	.	.	TRBV6-5	TGTGCCAGCAGTTACGCCGGGTTCTCCTACGAGCAGTACTTC	CASSYAGFSYEQYF
TRBJ1-4	.	.	TRBV30	TGTGCCTGGGCGGGTGGCACTAATGAAAAACTGTTTTTT	CAWAGGTNEKLFF
TRBJ2-5	.	.	TRBV29-1	TGCAGCGTTGGCGCCAGGGGTAGCGCTCAAGAGACCCAGTACTTC	CSVGARGSAQETQYF
TRBJ1-2	TRBD1	.	TRBV13	TGTGCCAGCAGCTTTCGGACAGGGGGAGACTATGGCTACACCTTC	CASSFRTGGDYGYTF
TRBJ2-4	TRBD2	.	TRBV9	TGTGCCAGCAGCGTAGGCGGGGGAGTCAACATTCAGTACTTC	CASSVGGGVNIQYF
TRBJ1-2	.	.	TRBV5-5	TGTGCCAGCAGCTTGGCCATATTGGGGGGCTATGGCTACACCTTC	CASSLAILGGYGYTF
TRBJ2-7	TRBD2	.	TRBV7-8	TGTGCCAGCAGCCGCCTGCGGGAGGGCATCAACGAGCAGTACTTC	CASSRLREGINEQYF
TRBJ2-7	.	many	TRBV28	TGTGCCAGCAGTTTCACGGCGGGAACCCTTTCCTACGAGCAGTACTTC	CASSFTAGTLSYEQYF
TRBJ2-3	.	.	TRBV29-1	TGCAGCGTCACGCTAGCTAGCACAGATACGCAGTATTTT	CSVTLASTDTQYF
TRBJ1-1	TRBD1	.	TRBV4-2	TGTGCCAGCAGCCAAAAAGGGGGACAGAGGCAGGCTTTCTTT	CASSQKGGQRQAFF
TRBJ1-6	.	few	TRBV30	TGTGCCTGGAGGGTAGGTGAGGGGACAAGAAATTCACCCCTCCACTTT	CAWRVGEGTRNSPLHF
TRBJ1-1	.	.	TRBV6-5	TGTGCCAGCAGTTATCGCGGAATCATGAACACTGAAGCTTTCTTT	CASSYRGIMNTEAFF
TRBJ1-5	.	.	TRBV4-1	TGCGCCAGCTCTAAGGGGGGGGGAGATCAGCCCCAGCATTTT	CASSKGGGDQPQHF
TRBJ2-2	.	.	TRBV14	.	CASSQDFGRGAVF
TRBJ2-1	.	.	TRBV25-1	TGTGCCAGCAGTGAATGGGCCAGCTCCTACAATGAGCAGTTCTTC	CASSEWASSYNEQFF
TRBJ2-5	.	once	TRBV30	TGTGCCTGGAGTGTAGCGGAGACCCAGTACTTC	CAWSVAETQYF
TRBJ2-7	TRBD2	.	TRBV11-2	TGTGCCAGCAGTCCCTCCTGGGGGGCTAGCGGGCGCTACGAGCAGTACTTC	CASSPSWGASGRYEQYF
TRBJ2-7	TRBD1	.	TRBV19	TGTGCCAGTAGTATAGATGTTGGGACAGCCGCAGCCTACGAGCAGTACTTC	CASSIDVGTAAAYEQYF
TRBJ2-7	TRBD1	.	TRBV6-5	TGTGCCAGCAACAACCGGGACAGGGGCGGATACGAGCAGTACTTC	CASNNRDRGGYEQYF
TRBJ2-4	TRBD1	.	TRBV6-5	TGTGCCAGCAGTATGGGCGGGACAGGGGTAAACATTCAGTACTTC	CASSMGGTGVNIQYF
TRBJ1-2	TRBD1	once	TRBV9	TGTGCCAGCAGTGCCACGGGACAGGGCTATCTTTTTACGTATGGCTACACCTTC	CASSATGQGYLFTYGYTF
TRBJ1-2	.	once	TRBV28	TGTGCCAGCAGTTTGCTCAGGGCTTTGGGCTACACCTTC	CASSLLRALGYTF
TRBJ1-4	.	.	TRBV9	TGTGCCAGCAGCGAGGCCCCGGGGGGTTATAATGAAAAACTGTTTTTT	CASSEAPGGYNEKLFF
TRBJ1-6	.	.	TRBV30	TGTGCCTGGAGTCTCCCGGGACATTGGAATTCACCCCTCCACTTT	CAWSLPGHWNSPLHF
TRBJ1-5	.	.	TRBV30	TGTGCCTGGTCCAGGGACTCGGGTCAGCCCCAGCATTTT	CAWSRDSGQPQHF
TRBJ1-3	.	.	TRBV10-3	TGTGCCACCACTCGGGACTGGGGAAACACCATATATTTT	CATTRDWGNTIYF
TRBJ2-7	.	.	TRBV2	TGTGCCAGCAGACGGGAGCTCGAGCAGTACTTC	CASRRELEQYF
TRBJ2-5	.	.	TRBV15	TGTGCCACCAGCAGAGTGGGCCCCAAAGAGACCCAGTACTTC	CATSRVGPKETQYF
TRBJ1-2	TRBD1	.	TRBV6-1	TGTGCCAGCAGTGAGGTTCGAGGGGGCTCTGGCTACACCTTC	CASSEVRGGSGYTF
TRBJ2-2	TRBD2	.	TRBV9	TGTGCCAGCAGCCCAATCGGGAGGGAAAACACCGGGGAGCTGTTTTTT	CASSPIGRENTGELFF
TRBJ1-2	.	.	TRBV11-2	TGTGCCAGCAGCTTAAGGTTGGGGGGGGTGGACTACACCTTC	CASSLRLGGVDYTF
TRBJ1-1	TRBD1	.	TRBV5-1	TGCGCCAGCAGCCGTCGGACGGAGGGGGCCACTGAAGCTTTCTTT	CASSRRTEGATEAFF
TRBJ2-7	.	.	TRBV28	TGTGCCACCAAGCTATACGAGCAGTACTTC	CATKLYEQYF
TRBJ2-3	TRBD1	once	TRBV10-3	TGTGCCATCAGTGTGGGACAGGGGGCTTGGGATACGCAGTATTTT	CAISVGQGAWDTQYF
TRBJ1-3	TRBD1	.	TRBV7-6	TGTGCCAGCAGCCCCACCGGGACAGCGAGAAACACCATATATTTT	CASSPTGTARNTIYF
TRBJ2-7	.	.	TRBV4-1	TGCGCCAGCAGCTTAGCTTATACCGGGACTCAGGCTCGGTTTAAGCAGTACTTC	CASSLAYTGTQARFKQYF
TRBJ2-3	.	once	TRBV7-8	TGTGCCAGCAGCTTAGTTTCCTACTCGGATACGCAGTATTTT	CASSLVSYSDTQYF
TRBJ1-1	TRBD1	.	TRBV6-5	TGTGCCAGCAGCGGACAGGCCGTTGTCACTGAAGCTTTCTTT	CASSGQAVVTEAFF